This entry lists 5 T cell receptor beta chains sequenced from one sample in a study of cytomegalovirus exposure and HLA in healthy donors. Amplification used 60 Vbeta primers and 13 Jbeta primers. Measured with immunoSEQ multiplex PCR; TCRdb has only the in-frame clones, and not every one. The table includes approximately 160,000 clones, more than 60% detected once. Sequences were obtained from PBMCs. Source of these receptors: a male donor in good health and CMV-seronegative.

This clone was seen only a few times. The V and J genes are TRBV28 and TRBJ2-4; 12 bases map to TRBD2. The V gene end was trimmed by 5 bases and the J gene end by 6 bases; junction bases not matched to a gene: 5. CDR3 size: 15 residues. The germline V gene has CDR1 MDHEN and CDR2 SYDVKM. The CDR3 DNA follows: TGTGCCAGCAGTCAACTAGCGGGAGGTAGAAACATTCAGTACTTC. Its translation: CASSQLAGGRNIQYF.

This clone was seen only once. The chain uses TRBV21-1 and TRBJ2-7; TRBD2, the table's D call, lacks a check against the DNA. TRBV21-1 constitutes a pseudogene. The CDR3 loop spans 15 amino acids. The CDR3 loop reads CASSTFPPGENEQYF. DNA of the CDR3: TGTGCCAGCAGCACCTTCCCGCCGGGGGAAAACGAGCAGTACTTC.

The chain carries TRBV9 and TRBJ1-1; possibly TRBD1 for D (5 bases). The CDR3 contains 15 residues. Per the germline V gene, CDR1 is SGDLS and CDR2 is YYNGEE. The germline V and J ends were trimmed by 3 bases and 4 bases, with 16 bases remaining between them. CDR3 coding DNA: TGTGCCAGCAGCGACAGAACAGGTTTATCCACTGAAGCTTTCTTT. It is translated as CASSDRTGLSTEAFF.

There are a few counts of this clone. The CDR3 nucleotides are TGTGCCAGCAGCCAAGCCTTCAGGAGCGGGAGTAGTTCTGGGGCCAACGTCCTGACTTTC. It codes for CASSQAFRSGSSSGANVLTF. The gene calls are TRBV4-2 and TRBJ2-6; 8 nucleotides agree with TRBD2. Germline lookup yields CDR1 LGHNA and CDR2 YNFKEQ. Trimming took 1 base from V and 1 from J; bases not matched to a gene: 12. The CDR3 loop spans 20 amino acids.

V and J are TRBV2 and TRBJ2-1, with 8 bases identical to TRBD2. V was clipped by 1 base and J by 9 bases; unmatched bases: 8. CDR3 length: 15 residues. The germline gives CDR1 SNHLY, CDR2 FYNNEI. CDR3 nucleotide sequence: TGTGCCAGCAGTGAAGGGATAGCGGGGCCCGCTGAGCAGTTCTTC. The encoded protein is CASSEGIAGPAEQFF.